A single sample is the source of the 32 T cell receptor beta chains below, sequenced in a study of CD8+ T cells in alopecia areata. Treatment meaning: oral pan-JAK inhibitor, 5-10 mg twice daily. Reverse transcribed after extraction, RNA yielded cDNA as the sequencing template. The method was immunoSEQ multiplex PCR; TCRdb's version includes in-frame clones alone and lacks a portion of them. In the table there are 87,000 or so clones, more than 65% of which are singletons. The sequencing used CD8+ T cells sorted from blood, collected at approximately week 42, from a patient treated with tofacitinib. Source of these receptors: a human donor with alopecia areata.

This chain connects TRBV4-3 to TRBJ2-7, with TRBD1 identical over 10 bases. CDR1 LGHNA and CDR2 YSLEER come from the germline V gene. V shed 3 bases and J 2 bases; nucleotides not matched to a gene: 4. The CDR3 extends over 15 amino acids. In nucleotides, the CDR3 is TGCGCCAGCAGCCAGGGGACAGGGGTTGCCTACGAGCAGTACTTC. Amino acid sequence: CASSQGTGVAYEQYF.

This CDR3 reads CASSLSPTYEQYF. In DNA form, the CDR3 reads TGTGCCAGCAGCTTAAGCCCGACCTACGAGCAGTACTTC. The chain has TRBV7-7 and TRBJ2-7; D remains unclear. CDR3 length equals 13 residues. The germline V gene has CDR1 SSHAT and CDR2 FNYEAQ (reference sequence). The V end lost 2 bases, the J end lost 2 bases, and 7 bases lay between the germline ends.

This clone was observed a few times. J is TRBJ2-7 and V is TRBV6-1; D tentatively fits TRBD1 or TRBD2 (5 bases each). The CDR3 is 13 amino acids. V lost 2 bases and J lost 8, with 13 bases in between. Germline values: CDR1 MNHNS, CDR2 SASEGT. The CDR3 DNA sequence: TGTGCCAGCAGTGAATACGGGGACGGGCAGCAGTACTTC. Translation: CASSEYGDGQQYF.

This clone turned up a few times. This chain joins TRBV15 and TRBJ2-1; 13 bases are shared with TRBD2. Trimming removed 0 bases from V and 5 bases from J; junction bases left unmatched: 10. Per germline, CDR1 LNHNV and CDR2 YYDKDF (reference sequence). This CDR3 spans 19 amino acids. For the CDR3, the DNA is TGTGCCACCAGCAGAGAGGCTAACGGACTAGCGGGGGCCCACAATGAGCAGTTCTTC. This codes for CATSREANGLAGAHNEQFF.

The chain has TRBV11-2 and TRBJ1-1, with unresolved D. Trimming cost V 5 bases and J 1 base, with 17 bases left between them. Germline CDR1 is SGHAT and CDR2 is FQNNGV. The CDR3 consists of 16 residues. In DNA, the CDR3 is TGTGCCAGCAGCCTCAAGCCCGGGAACACGAACACTGAAGCTTTCTTT. Protein product: CASSLKPGNTNTEAFF.

This chain uses TRBV5-6 with TRBJ2-7; D might be TRBD2 (6 bases). V lost 0 bases to trimming and J lost 7 bases, with 8 bases between them. Per the germline V gene, CDR1 is SGHDT and CDR2 is YYEEEE. The CDR3 spans 12 residues. The CDR3 DNA follows: TGTGCCAGCAGCTTGGGAGCGGGTGAGCAGTACTTC. Translation gives CASSLGAGEQYF. The whole variable domain, remainder taken from reference TRBV5-6 and TRBJ2-7, is DAGVTQSPTHLIKTRGQQVTLRCSPKSGHDTVSWYQQALGQGPQFIFQYYEEEERQRGNFPDRFSGHQFPNYSSELNVNALLLGDSALYLCASSLGAGEQYFGPGTRLTVT.

The J gene is TRBJ2-5, the V gene TRBV4-1; 11 bases fit TRBD1. Germline trimming cut 4 bases from V and 3 bases from J; bases unmatched to any gene: 7. Germline CDR1 is MGHRA and CDR2 is YSYEKL. The CDR3 runs to 16 residues. CDR3 sequence: CASSLRPGQGEETQYF. CDR3 sequence (DNA): TGCGCCAGCAGCCTCCGGCCGGGACAGGGGGAAGAGACCCAGTACTTC.

This chain links TRBV29-1 with TRBJ2-7, with D unresolved. The germline V gene has CDR1 SQVTM and CDR2 ANQGSEA. Trimming took 5 bases from V and 2 from J, leaving 13 bases between them. The CDR3 covers 13 residues. In nucleotides, the CDR3 is TGCAGCGTTTCTCCCCTCGAGACCTACGAGCAGTACTTC. This encodes CSVSPLETYEQYF.

This clone was picked up a small number of times. The rearrangement joins TRBV6-1 to TRBJ1-5; D not certain. There are 15 residues in the CDR3. CDR1 and CDR2 from the germline V gene are MNHNS and SASEGT. Trimming removed 1 base from V and 3 bases from J, with 10 bases in between. CDR3 in amino acids: CASSEERTYNQPQHF. CDR3 nucleotides: TGTGCCAGCAGTGAAGAGAGGACGTACAATCAGCCCCAGCATTTT.

The V call is TRBV15, the J call TRBJ1-1; TRBD1 agrees at 9 bases. This CDR3 is built from 14 residues. CDR1 is LNHNV, CDR2 YYDKDF, per germline (reference sequence). Unmatched junction bases numbered 3, after V lost 4 bases and J lost 3 bases. The CDR3 is CATSNGQGYTEAFF. CDR3 sequence (DNA): TGTGCCACCAGCAACGGACAGGGGTACACTGAAGCTTTCTTT. The full variable domain, rest sourced from reference TRBV15 and TRBJ1-1, is DAMVIQNPRYQVTQFGKPVTLSCSQTLNHNVMYWYQQKSSQAPKLLFHYYDKDFNNEADTPDNFQSRRPNTSFCFLDIRSPGLGDTAMYLCATSNGQGYTEAFFGQGTRLTVV.

As to this clone: Other nucleotide sequences from this sample produce the same CDR3. V is TRBV30 and J is TRBJ1-5; D not resolved. The CDR3 is made up of 12 amino acids. Germline assignment: CDR1 GTSNPN and CDR2 SVGIG (reference sequence). Trimming pared 2 bases from V and 7 bases from J, leaving 9 bases between. The CDR3 DNA reads as TGTGCCTGGAGTTTGGGAAACCAGCCCCAGCATTTT. Its translation: CAWSLGNQPQHF.

The genes are TRBV7-8 and TRBJ2-7; a possible D gene is TRBD2 (5 bases). CDR1 and CDR2 (germline): SGHVS, FQNEAQ. With 5 bases removed from V and 3 bases from J, the gap between germline ends came to 8 bases. The CDR3 loop spans 12 amino acids. The CDR3 here is CASSLRDYEQYF. The CDR3 DNA follows: TGTGCCAGCAGCCTCCGGGACTACGAGCAGTACTTC.

The V call is TRBV7-3, the J call TRBJ2-3, with 8 bases matching TRBD2. The CDR3 loop spans 16 amino acids. Germline V gene lookup returns CDR1 SGHTA and CDR2 FQGTGA. After removal of 0 bases from V and 6 bases from J, the junction contained 8 bases not matched to a gene. This chain's CDR3 is CASSLTLSGGEDTQYF. CDR3 coding DNA: TGTGCCAGCAGCTTAACGTTGAGCGGGGGAGAGGATACGCAGTATTTT.

This chain joins TRBV2 and TRBJ2-2; 7 bases are shared with TRBD1. Germline CDR1 reads SNHLY; CDR2 reads FYNNEI. This CDR3 region has 16 residues. The trim removed 5 bases at V and 0 bases at J, leaving 6 bases unmatched. The CDR3 reads CASSPTGAANTGELFF. The DNA for the CDR3 is TGTGCCAGCAGTCCAACAGGGGCGGCGAACACCGGGGAGCTGTTTTTT.

This CDR3 is CASSQDLLDRGYRNTEAFF. CDR3 in DNA: TGTGCCAGCAGCCAAGATCTATTGGACAGGGGTTACAGGAACACTGAAGCTTTCTTT. The chain recombines TRBV4-2 with TRBJ1-1; 9 bases are shared with TRBD1. This CDR3 is built from 19 residues. Germline V gene data show CDR1 as LGHNA and CDR2 as YNFKEQ. After removal of 0 bases from V and 1 base from J, the junction contained 12 bases not matched to a gene.

Turning to this clone: The same CDR3 arises from other DNA sequences in this sample as well. The J gene is TRBJ1-5, the V gene TRBV7-9, with D hard to call. This CDR3 region has 14 residues. Germline V gene lookup returns CDR1 SEHNR and CDR2 FQNEAQ (reference sequence). Trimming left V 1 base short and J 4 bases short, with 8 bases between. CDR3 nucleotide sequence: TGTGCCAGCAGCTTAGTCGGGGAGAATCAGCCCCAGCATTTT. Protein sequence: CASSLVGENQPQHF.

This clone turned up a few times. The gene calls are TRBV14 and TRBJ2-2, with D tentatively TRBD2 (5 bases). Per the germline V gene, CDR1 is SGHDN and CDR2 is FVKESK. Trimming took off 2 bases at V and 7 bases at J, with 11 bases between the two ends. The CDR3 has 14 residues. CDR3 loop: CASSQYRAGGELFF. The CDR3 DNA sequence: TGTGCCAGCAGCCAATACCGCGCGGGCGGGGAGCTGTTTTTT.

Only one count was recorded for this clone. The CDR3: CASSLGGRSYNEQFF. In DNA, the CDR3 is TGTGCCAGCAGCTTGGGGGGTCGTTCCTACAATGAGCAGTTCTTC. The J gene is TRBJ2-1, the V gene TRBV5-6, with unresolved D. The germline V and J ends were trimmed by 0 bases and 1 base, with 8 bases remaining between them. Germline V gene lookup returns CDR1 SGHDT and CDR2 YYEEEE. This CDR3 comprises 15 residues.

The rearrangement joins TRBV7-6 to TRBJ1-1; D is possibly TRBD1 (5 bases). Per the germline V gene, CDR1 is SGHVS and CDR2 is FNYEAQ. Trimming took off 5 bases at V and 4 bases at J, with 11 bases between the two ends. CDR3 size: 13 residues. This chain's CDR3 is CASSSGTSTEAFF. The CDR3 nucleotides read TGTGCCAGCAGCAGTGGGACCTCCACTGAAGCTTTCTTT.

This clone was detected a few times. The chain has TRBV19 and TRBJ1-5; 7 bases agree with TRBD1. Germline V CDR1 and CDR2: LNHDA, SQIVND (reference sequence). V shed 6 bases and J 7 bases; nucleotides not matched to a gene: 9. The CDR3 has 14 residues. For the CDR3, the DNA is TGTGCCAGTAGAATCCGGGACAGCGGGCAGCCCCAGCATTTT. It translates to CASRIRDSGQPQHF.

This rearrangement joins TRBV2 to TRBJ2-1, with TRBD1 matching over 7 bases. The CDR3 spans 13 residues. Germline loops: CDR1 SNHLY, CDR2 FYNNEI. J lost 8 bases, V lost 7 bases, and 8 bases had no gene match. The DNA for the CDR3 is TGTGCCAGCATGACAGGGCTTGACGATGAGCAGTTCTTC. This encodes CASMTGLDDEQFF.

CDR3 sequence: CTTPGAEAFF. The CDR3 DNA follows: TGCACCACACCGGGTGCTGAAGCTTTCTTT. J is TRBJ1-1 and V is TRBV29-1; D unclear. The CDR3 has 10 amino acids. From germline, CDR1 is SQVTM and CDR2 ANQGSEA. The full variable domain, its missing parts supplied by reference TRBV29-1 and TRBJ1-1, is SAVISQKPSRDICQRGTSLTIQCQVDSQVTMMFWYRQQPGQSLTLIATANQGSEATYESGFVIDKFPISRPNLTFSTLTVSNMSPEDSSIYLCTTPGAEAFFGQGTRLTVV.

This clone was seen once. V is TRBV30 and J is TRBJ2-3; the D call may be TRBD1 or TRBD2 (5 bases each). V lost 5 bases and J lost 5, with 23 bases in between. CDR1 is GTSNPN, CDR2 SVGIG, per germline (reference sequence). CDR3 size: 16 residues. The CDR3 bases are TGTGCCTGGCGAGGAGCGGCAGGGCGGCAGCAAGATACGCAGTATTTT. Translation: CAWRGAAGRQQDTQYF.

This rearrangement joins TRBV29-1 to TRBJ1-1; TRBD1 might be the D (5 bases). CDR3 length: 13 amino acids. Trimming removed 7 bases from V and 4 bases from J, with 16 bases in between. From germline, CDR1 is SQVTM and CDR2 ANQGSEA. CDR3 DNA sequence: TGCAGCGGACGGGAGGGGCCTAGCACTGAAGCTTTCTTT. This gives the protein CSGREGPSTEAFF.

DNA of the CDR3: TGCGCCAGCAGCCAAGATCCAGCGGGGCAGACCTACGAGCAGTACTTC. Its translation: CASSQDPAGQTYEQYF. V is TRBV4-3 and J is TRBJ2-7; TRBD2 agrees at 7 bases. Germline loops: CDR1 LGHNA, CDR2 YSLEER. J lost 2 bases, V lost 0 bases, and 7 bases had no gene match. The CDR3 is made up of 16 amino acids.

This clone occurred once. The rearrangement joins TRBV10-3 to TRBJ2-7; D perhaps matches TRBD1 (6 bases). Germline CDR1 is ENHRY and CDR2 is SYGVKD. V was pared by 11 bases and J by 4 bases, with 15 bases between. CDR3 length equals 12 residues. CDR3 sequence (DNA): TGTGCCGCAGGGGAACGGGCTTACGAGCAGTACTTC. This encodes CAAGERAYEQYF.

The chain recombines TRBV14 with TRBJ1-5; D unresolved. This CDR3 has 14 residues. Germline V gene lookup returns CDR1 SGHDN and CDR2 FVKESK. The V end lost 2 bases, the J end lost 0 bases, and 5 bases lay between the germline ends. The CDR3 here is CASSQYSSNQPQHF. In DNA form, the CDR3 reads TGTGCCAGCAGCCAATACAGTAGCAATCAGCCCCAGCATTTT.

This clone occurred a few times. The CDR3 nucleotides are TGCGCCAGCAGTGGCTTCTCTAGCGGCGGAACCGGGGAGCTGTTTTTT. Its protein is CASSGFSSGGTGELFF. The chain links TRBV10-2 to TRBJ2-2, with 7 bases matching TRBD2. This CDR3 has 16 residues. Looked up from germline, CDR1 is WSHSY and CDR2 is SAAADI. Trimming removed 4 bases from V and 5 bases from J; junction bases left unmatched: 10.

This chain uses TRBV7-2 with TRBJ2-7; 7 bases are a match to TRBD2. This CDR3 contains 14 residues. Germline V lookup: CDR1 SGHTA, CDR2 FQGNSA. The V and J ends lost 4 bases and 3 bases, in that order; junction bases with no gene match: 6. CDR3 sequence: CASSYDAGVYEQYF. CDR3 DNA sequence: TGTGCCAGCAGCTACGATGCGGGGGTCTACGAGCAGTACTTC.

This clone has more than one count but fewer than ten. V gene TRBV5-6 combines with J gene TRBJ1-1; TRBD1 aligns across 7 bases. The V and J ends lost 4 bases and 0 bases, in that order; junction bases with no gene match: 15. CDR3 size: 18 residues. In germline, CDR1 is SGHDT, CDR2 YYEEEE. The CDR3, as DNA: TGTGCCAGCAGCCTCGGGACAGCTACAAATTTCATGAACACTGAAGCTTTCTTT. Amino acids: CASSLGTATNFMNTEAFF. The full variable domain, in which reference TRBV5-6 and TRBJ1-1 provide the parts outside the CDR3, is DAGVTQSPTHLIKTRGQQVTLRCSPKSGHDTVSWYQQALGQGPQFIFQYYEEEERQRGNFPDRFSGHQFPNYSSELNVNALLLGDSALYLCASSLGTATNFMNTEAFFGQGTRLTVV.

The V call is TRBV4-3, the J call TRBJ1-6; TRBD1 might be the D (5 bases). The V gene's germline CDR1 is LGHNA and CDR2 YSLEER. CDR3 length: 16 residues. Trimming took off 1 base at V and 7 bases at J, with 14 bases between the two ends. CDR3 DNA sequence: TGCGCCAGCAGCCAAGGGCGGTCCGGGGGGAATTCACCCCTCCACTTT. Its translation is CASSQGRSGGNSPLHF.

This clone has a single count. V usage is TRBV2 and J usage is TRBJ1-5; 8 positions match TRBD1. The V segment lost 3 bases and the J segment 7 bases; nucleotides outside the gene matches: 5. This CDR3 has 14 residues. Germline assignment: CDR1 SNHLY and CDR2 FYNNEI. The CDR3: CASSEPGGIQPQHF. Here the CDR3 DNA reads TGTGCCAGCAGTGAGCCAGGGGGCATCCAGCCCCAGCATTTT. The variable domain in full, completed from reference TRBV2 and TRBJ1-5, reads EPEVTQTPSHQVTQMGQEVILRCVPISNHLYFYWYRQILGQKVEFLVSFYNNEISEKSEIFDDQFSVERPDGSNFTLKIRSTKLEDSAMYFCASSEPGGIQPQHFGDGTRLSIL.